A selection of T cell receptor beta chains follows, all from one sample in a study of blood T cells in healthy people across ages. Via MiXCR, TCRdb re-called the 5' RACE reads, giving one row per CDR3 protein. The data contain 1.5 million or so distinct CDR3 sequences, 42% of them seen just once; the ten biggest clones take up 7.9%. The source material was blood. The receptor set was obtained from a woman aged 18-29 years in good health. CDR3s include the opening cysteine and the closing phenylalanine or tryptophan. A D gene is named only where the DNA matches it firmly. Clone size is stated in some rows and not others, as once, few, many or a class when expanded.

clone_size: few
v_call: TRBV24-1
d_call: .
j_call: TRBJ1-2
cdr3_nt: TGTGCCACCAGTGACGCCAGGACGGCCTATGGCTACACCTTC
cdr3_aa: CATSDARTAYGYTF

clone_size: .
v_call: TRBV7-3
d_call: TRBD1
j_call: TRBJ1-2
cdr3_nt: TGTGCCAGCAGCTCCTCGGGACAGGGTTATGGCTACACCTTC
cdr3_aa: CASSSSGQGYGYTF

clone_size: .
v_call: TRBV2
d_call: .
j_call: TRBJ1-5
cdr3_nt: TGTGCCAGCAGTGAGAGGGAGAATAGCAATCAGCCCCAGCATTTT
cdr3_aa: CASSERENSNQPQHF

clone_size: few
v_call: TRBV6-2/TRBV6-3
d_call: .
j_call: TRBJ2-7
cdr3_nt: TGTGCCAGCAGTTACGGCGGGACAGATACCTACGAGCAGTACTTC
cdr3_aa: CASSYGGTDTYEQYF

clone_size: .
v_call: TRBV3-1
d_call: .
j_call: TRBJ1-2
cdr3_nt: TGTGACAGCAGCTTGACACAGCCTAGTCACGGCTACACCTTC
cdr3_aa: CDSSLTQPSHGYTF

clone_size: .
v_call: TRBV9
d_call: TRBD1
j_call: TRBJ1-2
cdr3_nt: TGTGCCAGCAGCGTAGACGGGTGGTCGGACAGGGGCTATGGCTACACCTTC
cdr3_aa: CASSVDGWSDRGYGYTF

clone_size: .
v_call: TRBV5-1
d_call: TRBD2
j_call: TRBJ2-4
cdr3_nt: TGCGCCAGCAGCTCTATGCTAGCGGGGGACAAAATAGCCAAAAACATTCAGTACTTC
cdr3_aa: CASSSMLAGDKIAKNIQYF

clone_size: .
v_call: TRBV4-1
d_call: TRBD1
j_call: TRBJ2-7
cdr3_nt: TGCGCCAGCAGCCAAGCCCCCCTGGACAGGTCCTACGAGCAGTACTTC
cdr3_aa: CASSQAPLDRSYEQYF

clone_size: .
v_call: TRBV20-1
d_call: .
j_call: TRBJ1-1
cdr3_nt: TGCAGTGCTAGAGACGGGCACCCTACTGAAGCTTTCTTT
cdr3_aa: CSARDGHPTEAFF

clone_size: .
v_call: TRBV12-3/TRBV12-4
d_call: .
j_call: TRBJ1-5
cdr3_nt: TGTGCCAGCATGCGGGGGTTGGATCAGCCCCAGCATTTT
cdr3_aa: CASMRGLDQPQHF

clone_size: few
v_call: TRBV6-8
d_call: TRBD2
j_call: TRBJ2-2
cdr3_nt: TGTGCCAGCAGTCGCAGAAGCGGGAGAAGTGCCGGGGAGCTGTTTTTT
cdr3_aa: CASSRRSGRSAGELFF

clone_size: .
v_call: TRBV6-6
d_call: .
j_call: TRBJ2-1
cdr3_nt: TGTGCCAGCAGACGACCCCCGGATGAGCAGTTCTTC
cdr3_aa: CASRRPPDEQFF

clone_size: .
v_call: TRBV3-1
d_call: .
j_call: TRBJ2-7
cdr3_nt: TGTGCCAGCAGCCAAGTCTTGAACGAGCAGTACTTC
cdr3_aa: CASSQVLNEQYF

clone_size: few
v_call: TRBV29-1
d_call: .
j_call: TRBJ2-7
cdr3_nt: TGCAGCGTTACTGACACCCCCCTAGCCGAGCAGTACTTC
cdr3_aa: CSVTDTPLAEQYF

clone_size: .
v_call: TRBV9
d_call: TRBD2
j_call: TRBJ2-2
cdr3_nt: TGTGCCAGCAGTTTCTCACTAGCGGGGGCCAGCGGCGGGGAGCTGTTTTTT
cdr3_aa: CASSFSLAGASGGELFF

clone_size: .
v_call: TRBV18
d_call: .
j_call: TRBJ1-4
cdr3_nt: TGTGCCAGCTCACCACCGTGGCTTAATGAAAAACTGTTTTTT
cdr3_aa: CASSPPWLNEKLFF

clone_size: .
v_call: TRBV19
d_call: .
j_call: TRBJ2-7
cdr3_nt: TGTGCCAGTAGTATGGTGCCTAGCGTGGACGAGCAGTACTTC
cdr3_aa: CASSMVPSVDEQYF

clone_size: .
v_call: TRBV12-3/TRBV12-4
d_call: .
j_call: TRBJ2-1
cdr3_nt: TGTGCCAGCAGTTCCTGGTTACTCTACGTTCATACAAAATACAATGAGCAGTTCTTC
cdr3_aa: CASSSWLLYVHTKYNEQFF

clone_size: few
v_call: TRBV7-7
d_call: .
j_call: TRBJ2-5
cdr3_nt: TGTGCCAGCAGCTTAGTAGGGGAGCGGACCCAGTACTTC
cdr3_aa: CASSLVGERTQYF

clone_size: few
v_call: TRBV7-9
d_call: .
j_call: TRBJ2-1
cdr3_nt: TGTGCCAGCAGCCCGACTTCAACCGGGACGCCCTCCTACAATGAGCAGTTCTTC
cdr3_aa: CASSPTSTGTPSYNEQFF

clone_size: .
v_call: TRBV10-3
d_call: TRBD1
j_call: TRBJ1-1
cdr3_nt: TGTGCCATCAGTACAGGGGATACGAACACTGAAGCTTTCTTT
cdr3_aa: CAISTGDTNTEAFF

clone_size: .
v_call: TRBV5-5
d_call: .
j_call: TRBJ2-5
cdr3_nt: TGTGCCAGCAGCTTGGGCCCGCTCCGCGGGACCCAGTACTTC
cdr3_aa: CASSLGPLRGTQYF

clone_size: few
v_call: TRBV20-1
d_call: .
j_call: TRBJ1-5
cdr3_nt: TGCAGTGCTAGCCAGCCCCAGCATTTT
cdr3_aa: CSASQPQHF